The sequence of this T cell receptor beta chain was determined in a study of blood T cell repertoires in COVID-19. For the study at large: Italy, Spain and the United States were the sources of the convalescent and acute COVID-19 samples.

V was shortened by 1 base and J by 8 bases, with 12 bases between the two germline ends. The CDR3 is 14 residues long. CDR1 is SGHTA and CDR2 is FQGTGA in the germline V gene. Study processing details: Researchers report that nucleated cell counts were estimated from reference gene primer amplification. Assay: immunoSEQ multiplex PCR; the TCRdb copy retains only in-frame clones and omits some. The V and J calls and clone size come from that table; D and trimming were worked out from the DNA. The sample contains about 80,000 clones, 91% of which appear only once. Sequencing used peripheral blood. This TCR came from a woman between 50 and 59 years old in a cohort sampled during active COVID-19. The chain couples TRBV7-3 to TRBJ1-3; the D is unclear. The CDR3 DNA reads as TGTGCCAGCAGCTTAAGCGCGGGGATGGACACCATATATTTT. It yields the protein CASSLSAGMDTIYF. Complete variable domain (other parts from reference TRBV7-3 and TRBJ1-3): GAGVSQTPSNKVTEKGKYVELRCDPISGHTALYWYRQSLGQGPEFLIYFQGTGAADDSGLPNDRFFAVRPEGSVSTLKIQRTERGDSAVYLCASSLSAGMDTIYFGEGSWLTVV.